This T cell receptor (beta chain) was found in a study of shared clonotypes between healthy human individuals. Per the original methods: Filtering differed for immunoSEQ, which gave only junction sequences without quality scores. Generated by immunoSEQ multiplex PCR, the TCRdb table keeps only in-frame clones and is missing some. Clone size and V and J calls were adopted from that table, with D and trimming inferred from the DNA. The repertoire holds about half a million clones, with roughly 77% as singletons. The TCR was taken from a woman aged 40 to 55 in good health. Some clones in this sample may be carry-over from other donors' samples. The specimen sequenced was PBMCs.

The CDR3 spells CASSFAQGEAFF. The CDR3 bases are TGTGCCAGCAGTTTTGCACAGGGTGAAGCTTTCTTT. The chain recombines TRBV27 with TRBJ1-1; TRBD1 is a possible D gene (6 bases). The CDR3 runs 12 residues. Trimming took 3 bases from V and 7 from J, leaving 9 bases between them. Germline CDR1 and CDR2: MNHEY and SMNVEV (reference sequence).